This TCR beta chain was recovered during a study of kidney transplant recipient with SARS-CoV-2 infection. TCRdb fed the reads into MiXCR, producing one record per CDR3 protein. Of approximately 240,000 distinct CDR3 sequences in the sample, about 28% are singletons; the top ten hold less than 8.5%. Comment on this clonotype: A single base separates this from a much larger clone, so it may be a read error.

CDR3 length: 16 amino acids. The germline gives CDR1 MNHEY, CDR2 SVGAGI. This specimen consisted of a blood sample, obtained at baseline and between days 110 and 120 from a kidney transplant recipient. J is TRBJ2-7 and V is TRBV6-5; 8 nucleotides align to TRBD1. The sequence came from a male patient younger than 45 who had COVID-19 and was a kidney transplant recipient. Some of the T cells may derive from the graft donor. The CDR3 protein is CTSSDRVGDRGYEQYF. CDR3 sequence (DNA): TGTACCAGCAGTGATAGGGTAGGAGACAGGGGCTACGAGCAGTACTTC.